Each of the 5 T cell receptor delta chains below was sequenced from the same sample in a study of gamma-delta chains in newborns, infants, children. TCRdb fed the reads into CATT to redo clone calling. The repertoire holds around 10,000 delta-chain clones, with around 8.2% as singletons. The sequenced material came from blood. Receptor source: a child who was a newborn, infant or young child, either healthy, febrile or measles-vaccinated (not recorded which).

This clone has a handful of counts. The chain carries TRDV2 and TRDJ3; a possible D gene is TRDD3 (5 bases). The CDR3 has 19 amino acids. V was clipped by 0 bases and J by 0 bases, with 14 bases between them. Looked up from germline, CDR1 is GEAIGNYY and CDR2 is EKD. The CDR3 protein is CACDTAGYASSWDTRQMFF. The CDR3 region has the DNA TGTGCCTGTGACACCGCTGGGTACGCCAGCTCCTGGGACACCCGACAGATGTTTTTC.

By share, this clone ranks as medium-sized. CDR3 region: CACDNLSSVLGDIADKLIF. The CDR3 nucleotides are TGTGCCTGTGACAACCTTTCCTCCGTACTGGGGGATATAGCCGATAAACTCATCTTT. The chain carries TRDV2 and TRDJ1; 11 bases agree with TRDD3. The CDR3 has 19 amino acids. Germline CDR1 and CDR2: GEAIGNYY and EKD. Losses at the gene ends were 2 bases for V and 3 bases for J; bases not matched to a gene: 16.

This chain joins TRAV29/DV5 and TRDJ1; 7 positions agree with TRDD3. The CDR3 covers 14 residues. J lost 0 bases, V lost 5 bases, and 7 bases had no gene match. Per germline, CDR1 NSMFDY and CDR2 ISSIKDK. The CDR3 reads CAASLGGYTDKLIF. The CDR3 nucleotides read TGTGCAGCGAGTCTGGGGGGGTACACCGATAAACTCATCTTT.

About this clone: The mismatch at residue 12 between this DNA's translation and the TCRdb protein of a much larger clone likely reflects a read error; the protein shown is translated from the DNA. The genes are TRDV2 and TRDJ1; TRDD3 aligns across 7 bases. In germline, CDR1 is GEAIGNYY, CDR2 EKD. CDR3 length: 14 residues. CDR3 DNA: TGTGCCTGTGACACTTTGTACGGATACGATAAACCCATCTTT. Residues: CACDTLYGYDKPIF.

This clone turned up a few times. A far larger clone differs by one base, so this is likely a read error. This chain uses TRDV2 with TRDJ3; D remains unclear. From germline, CDR1 is GEAIGNYY and CDR2 EKD. This CDR3 is built from 13 residues. The CDR3 loop is CARDTWDTRQMFF. CDR3 nucleotides: TGTGCCCGTGACACCTGGGACACCCGACAGATGTTTTTC.